Sequencing of this T cell receptor (beta chain) was carried out in a study of T cells in Graves' hyperthyroidism and ophthalmopathy. Study-wide results and limits: In the blood, most expanded thyroid clonotypes above 0.001 appeared as well.

From approximately 9.1 ml of fresh peripheral blood, PBMCs were isolated. Germline CDR1 SGHTA, CDR2 FQGNSA. Trimming stripped 1 base from V and 3 bases from J, with 13 bases between. The CDR3 runs to 15 residues. RNA transcripts yielded amplified TCR beta CDR3 regions. TCR CDR3 regions were first amplified by RT-PCR with HTBI primers. TCRdb independently ran MiXCR on the multiplex PCR reads; one entry per CDR3 protein. Of 600,000 or so distinct CDR3 sequences listed, 14% were seen once; the top ten hold 7.1%. This clonotype was seen at least ten times. Its specificity is not known. The TCR sequence derives from a young woman with Graves' ophthalmopathy. The sequencing input was blood. The J gene is TRBJ2-7, the V gene TRBV7-2; D is unclear. In DNA, the CDR3 is TGTGCCAGCAGCTTAGGGACCGCCAGGCACTACGAGCAGTACTTC. Protein: CASSLGTARHYEQYF.